The source of this T cell receptor (beta chain) is a study of cytomegalovirus exposure and HLA in healthy donors. The germline V gene encodes CDR1 SGHAT and CDR2 FQNNGV. With 5 bases removed from V and 4 bases from J, the gap between germline ends came to 18 bases. The CDR3 has 15 residues. A multiplex PCR was run with 60 Vbeta primers and 13 Jbeta primers. Method: immunoSEQ multiplex PCR; TCRdb's copy keeps in-frame clones and lacks some. The sample carries approximately 87,000 clones, 81% recorded once. The gene calls are TRBV11-2 and TRBJ2-7, with TRBD1 as a possible D gene (6 bases). The TCR sequence derives from a woman aged 70 to 79 in good health and CMV-seropositive. The sequenced material came from PBMCs. CDR3 sequence reads: CASSPNGGFQYEQYF. CDR3 nucleotide sequence: TGTGCCAGCAGCCCTAATGGGGGCTTTCAATACGAGCAGTACTTC.